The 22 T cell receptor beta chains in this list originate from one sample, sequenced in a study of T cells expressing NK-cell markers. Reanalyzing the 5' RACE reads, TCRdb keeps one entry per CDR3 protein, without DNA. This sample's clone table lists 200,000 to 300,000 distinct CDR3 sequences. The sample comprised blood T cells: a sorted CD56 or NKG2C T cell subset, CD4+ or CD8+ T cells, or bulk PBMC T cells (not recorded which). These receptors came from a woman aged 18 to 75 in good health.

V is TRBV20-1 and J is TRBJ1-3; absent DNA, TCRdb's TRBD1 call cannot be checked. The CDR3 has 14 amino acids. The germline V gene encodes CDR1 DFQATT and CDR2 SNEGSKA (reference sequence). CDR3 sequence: CSADPGNSGNTIYF.

CDR3 loop: CASSQEQLGNQPQHF. The chain has TRBV4-2 and TRBJ1-5. CDR1 and CDR2 (germline): LGHNA, YNFKEQ. There are 15 residues in the CDR3.

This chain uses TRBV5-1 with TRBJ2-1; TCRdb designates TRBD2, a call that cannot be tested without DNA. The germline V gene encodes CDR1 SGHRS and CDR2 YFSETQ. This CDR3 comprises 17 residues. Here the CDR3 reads CASSWARLAGGRNEQFF.

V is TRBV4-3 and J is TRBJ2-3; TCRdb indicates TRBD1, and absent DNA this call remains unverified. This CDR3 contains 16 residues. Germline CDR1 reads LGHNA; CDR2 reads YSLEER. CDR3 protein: CASSQGPGRDGYTQYF.

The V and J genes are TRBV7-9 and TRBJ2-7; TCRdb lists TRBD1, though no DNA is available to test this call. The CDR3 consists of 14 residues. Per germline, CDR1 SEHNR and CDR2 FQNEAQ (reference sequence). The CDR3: CASSSGTHSYEQYF.

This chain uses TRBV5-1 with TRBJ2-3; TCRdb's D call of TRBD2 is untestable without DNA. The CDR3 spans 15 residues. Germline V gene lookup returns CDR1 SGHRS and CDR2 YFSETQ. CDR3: CASSLVGGTQDTQYF.

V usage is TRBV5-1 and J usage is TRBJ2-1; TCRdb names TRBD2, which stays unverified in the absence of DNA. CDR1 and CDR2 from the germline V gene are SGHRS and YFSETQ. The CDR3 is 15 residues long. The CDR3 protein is CASSLASGRRNEQFF.

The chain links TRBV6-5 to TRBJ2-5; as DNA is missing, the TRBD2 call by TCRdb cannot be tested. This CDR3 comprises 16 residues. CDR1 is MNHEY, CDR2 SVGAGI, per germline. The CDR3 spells CASSNPGGPTQETQYF.

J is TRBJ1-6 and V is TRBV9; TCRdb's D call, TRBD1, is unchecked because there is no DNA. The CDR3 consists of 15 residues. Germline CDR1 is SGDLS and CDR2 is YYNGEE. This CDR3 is CASSPQDRPGSPLHF.

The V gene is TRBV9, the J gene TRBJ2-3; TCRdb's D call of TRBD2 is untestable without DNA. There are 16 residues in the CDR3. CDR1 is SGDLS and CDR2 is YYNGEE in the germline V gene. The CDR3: CASSSLAGPSTDTQYF. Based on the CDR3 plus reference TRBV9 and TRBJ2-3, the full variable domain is DSGVTQTPKHLITATGQRVTLRCSPRSGDLSVYWYQQSLDQGLQFLIQYYNGEERAKGNILERFSAQQFPDLHSELNLSSLELGDSALYFCASSSLAGPSTDTQYFGPGTRLTVL.

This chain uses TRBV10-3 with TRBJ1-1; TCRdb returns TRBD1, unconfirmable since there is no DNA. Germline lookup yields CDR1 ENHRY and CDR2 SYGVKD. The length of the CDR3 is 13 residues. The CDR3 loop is CATEDRPNTEAFF.

The CDR3 protein is CASSGTRTPCTEAFF. The chain uses TRBV10-1 and TRBJ1-1; the D call from TCRdb, TRBD1, cannot be confirmed without DNA. CDR3 length equals 15 residues. The germline CDR1 and CDR2 sequences are WNHNN and SYGVQD (reference sequence).

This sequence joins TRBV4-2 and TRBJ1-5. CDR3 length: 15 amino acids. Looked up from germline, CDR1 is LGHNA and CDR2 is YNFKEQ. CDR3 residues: CASSQDTAGGQPQHF.

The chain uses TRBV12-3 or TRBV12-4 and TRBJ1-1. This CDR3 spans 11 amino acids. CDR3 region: CASSFGAEAFF.

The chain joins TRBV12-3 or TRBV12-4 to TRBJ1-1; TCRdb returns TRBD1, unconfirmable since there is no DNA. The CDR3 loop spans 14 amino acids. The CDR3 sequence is CASSLRDGYTEAFF.

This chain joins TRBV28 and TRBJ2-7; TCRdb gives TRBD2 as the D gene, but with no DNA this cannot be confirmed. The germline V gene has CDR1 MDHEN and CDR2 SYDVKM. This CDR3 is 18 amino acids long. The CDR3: CASSFRKILAGGHYEQYF.

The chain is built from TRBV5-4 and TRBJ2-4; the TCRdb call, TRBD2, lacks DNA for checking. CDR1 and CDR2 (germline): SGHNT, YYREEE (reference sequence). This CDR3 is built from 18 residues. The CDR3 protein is CASSLRLAGGLAKNIQYF.

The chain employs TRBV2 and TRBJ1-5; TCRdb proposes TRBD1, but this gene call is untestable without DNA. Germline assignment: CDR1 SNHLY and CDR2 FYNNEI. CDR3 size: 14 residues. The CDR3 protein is CASSGDSLYQPQHF. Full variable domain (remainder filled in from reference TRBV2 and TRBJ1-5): EPEVTQTPSHQVTQMGQEVILRCVPISNHLYFYWYRQILGQKVEFLVSFYNNEISEKSEIFDDQFSVERPDGSNFTLKIRSTKLEDSAMYFCASSGDSLYQPQHFGDGTRLSIL.

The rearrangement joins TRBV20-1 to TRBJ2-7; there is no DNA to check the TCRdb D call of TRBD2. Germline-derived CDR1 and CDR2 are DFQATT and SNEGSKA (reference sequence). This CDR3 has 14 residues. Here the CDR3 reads CSATGSGSNNEQYF.

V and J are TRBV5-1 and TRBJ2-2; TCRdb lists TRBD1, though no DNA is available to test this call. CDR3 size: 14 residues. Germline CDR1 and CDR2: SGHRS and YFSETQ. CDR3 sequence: CASRWGPDTGELFF.

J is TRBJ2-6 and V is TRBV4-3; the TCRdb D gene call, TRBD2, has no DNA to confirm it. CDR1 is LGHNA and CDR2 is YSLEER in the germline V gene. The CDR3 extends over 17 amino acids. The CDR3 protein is CASSQGEGRPGANVLTF.

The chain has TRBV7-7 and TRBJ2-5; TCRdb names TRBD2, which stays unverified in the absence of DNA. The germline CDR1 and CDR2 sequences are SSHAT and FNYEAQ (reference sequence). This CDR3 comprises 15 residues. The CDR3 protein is CASSDPLAGGETQYF.